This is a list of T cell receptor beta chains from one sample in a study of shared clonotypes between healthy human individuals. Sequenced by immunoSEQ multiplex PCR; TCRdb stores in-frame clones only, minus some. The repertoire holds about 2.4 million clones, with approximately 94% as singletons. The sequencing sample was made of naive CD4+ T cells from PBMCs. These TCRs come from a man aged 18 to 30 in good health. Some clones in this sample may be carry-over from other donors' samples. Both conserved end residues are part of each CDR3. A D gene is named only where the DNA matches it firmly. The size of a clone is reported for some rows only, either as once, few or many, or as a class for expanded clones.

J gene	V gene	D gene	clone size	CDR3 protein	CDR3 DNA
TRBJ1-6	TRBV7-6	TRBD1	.	CASSLLHPDRGNSPLHF	TGTGCCAGCAGCTTACTTCATCCGGACAGGGGGAATTCACCCCTCCACTTT
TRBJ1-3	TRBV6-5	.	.	CASSYSLTVTGNTIYF	TGTGCCAGCAGTTACTCTTTAACAGTTACTGGAAACACCATATATTTT
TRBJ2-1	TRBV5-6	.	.	CASQTGPLPYNEQFF	TGTGCCAGCCAAACCGGGCCCCTCCCCTACAATGAGCAGTTCTTC
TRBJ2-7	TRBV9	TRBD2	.	CASSVVASGRLGEQYF	TGTGCCAGCAGCGTAGTAGCTAGCGGGAGACTCGGCGAGCAGTACTTC
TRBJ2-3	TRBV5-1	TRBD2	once	CASSLLATSGGTDTQYF	TGCGCCAGCAGCTTGTTAGCGACTAGCGGGGGCACAGATACGCAGTATTTT
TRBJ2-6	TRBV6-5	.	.	CASSYPSSGANVLTF	TGTGCCAGCAGTTACCCTAGCTCTGGGGCCAACGTCCTGACTTTC
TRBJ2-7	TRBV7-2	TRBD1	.	CASSRDRGLRYEQYF	TGTGCCAGCAGCCGAGACAGGGGGCTTCGATACGAGCAGTACTTC
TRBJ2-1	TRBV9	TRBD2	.	CASSVLAGVNEQFF	TGTGCCAGCAGCGTACTAGCGGGAGTGAATGAGCAGTTCTTC
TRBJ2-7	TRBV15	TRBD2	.	CATSRVVLAGVKQYF	TGTGCCACCAGCAGAGTGGTCCTAGCGGGAGTTAAGCAGTACTTC
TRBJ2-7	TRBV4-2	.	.	CASSQVALTNYEQYF	TGTGCCAGCAGCCAAGTAGCACTCACGAACTACGAGCAGTACTTC
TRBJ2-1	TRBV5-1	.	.	CASSLARQASDEQFF	TGCGCCAGCAGCTTGGCTCGCCAGGCCTCCGATGAGCAGTTCTTC